Following are 3 T cell receptor beta chains from one sample sequenced in a study of blood T cell repertoires in COVID-19. The assay was immunoSEQ multiplex PCR, and TCRdb's table has in-frame clones only and misses some. The sample lists about 50,000 clones, approximately 80% occurring once. Specimen: peripheral blood. These receptors came from a man in his 60s with acute or convalescent COVID-19.

V gene TRBV11-2 combines with J gene TRBJ2-1; 9 bases agree with TRBD1. Unmatched junction bases numbered 7, after V lost 2 bases and J lost 8 bases. Germline V gene data show CDR1 as SGHAT and CDR2 as FQNNGV. There are 15 residues in the CDR3. CDR3 region: CASSLQGTGYHEQFF. As DNA, the CDR3 is TGTGCCAGCAGCTTACAAGGGACAGGGTACCATGAGCAGTTCTTC.

The chain combines TRBV5-1 with TRBJ1-1; D unclear. The V and J ends lost 3 bases and 0 bases respectively, with 9 bases between them. This CDR3 is 14 amino acids long. Germline values: CDR1 SGHRS, CDR2 YFSETQ. The DNA for the CDR3 is TGCGCCAGCAGCTCGACAAGCCTGAACACTGAAGCTTTCTTT. As protein: CASSSTSLNTEAFF.

This rearrangement joins TRBV6-1 to TRBJ2-4; TRBD2 matches at 7 bases. V was clipped by 1 base and J by 2 bases; unmatched bases: 5. The CDR3 runs 16 residues. Germline CDR1 and CDR2: MNHNS and SASEGT. The CDR3 protein is CASSEVGGITKNIQYF. DNA for the CDR3: TGTGCCAGCAGTGAAGTGGGGGGGATAACCAAAAACATTCAGTACTTC.